This TCR beta chain was documented in a study of T cell repertoires in cytomegalovirus infection. General study findings and limits: The study found HLA-C-restricted CMV-specific TCR beta clonotypes dominating the ex vivo response.

The CDR3 consists of 16 residues. V gave up 6 bases and J gave up 2 bases; unmatched junction bases: 10. Germline V gives CDR1 SEHNR, CDR2 FQNEAQ (reference sequence). TCRdb recomputed calls from the reads with MiXCR, one row per CDR3 protein. The sample lists around 450,000 distinct CDR3 sequences; approximately 32% were seen once. This clonotype was found a few times. Antigen: not known. Sequenced input: PBMCs. The sequence derives from a human donor in good health (CMV status not recorded). Some clones in this sample may be carry-over from other donors' samples. The chain couples TRBV7-9 to TRBJ1-1, with TRBD1 matching 9 bases. CDR3 sequence (DNA): TGTGCCAGCAGATTATCCGGGACAGGGAGTAACACTGAAGCTTTCTTT. This gives the protein CASRLSGTGSNTEAFF.